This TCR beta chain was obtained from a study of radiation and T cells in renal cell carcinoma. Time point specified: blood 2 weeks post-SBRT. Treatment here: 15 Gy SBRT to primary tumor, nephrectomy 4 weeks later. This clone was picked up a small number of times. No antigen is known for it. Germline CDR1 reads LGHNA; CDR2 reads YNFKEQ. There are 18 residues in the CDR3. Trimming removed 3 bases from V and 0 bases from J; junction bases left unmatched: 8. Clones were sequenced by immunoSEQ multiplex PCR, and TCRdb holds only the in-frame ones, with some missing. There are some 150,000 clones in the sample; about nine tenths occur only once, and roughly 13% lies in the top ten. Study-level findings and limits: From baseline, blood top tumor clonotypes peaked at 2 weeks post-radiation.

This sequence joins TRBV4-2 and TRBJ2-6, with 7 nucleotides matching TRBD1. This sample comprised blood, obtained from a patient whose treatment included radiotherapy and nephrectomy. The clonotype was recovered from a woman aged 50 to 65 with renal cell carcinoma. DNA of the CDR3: TGTGCCAGCAGCCAGGACGACAGGGTGGGCTCTGGGGCCAACGTCCTGACTTTC. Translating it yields CASSQDDRVGSGANVLTF.